These 21 T cell receptor beta chains came from one sample sequenced in a study of Graves' ophthalmopathy and Graves' hyperthyroidism. The authors amplified TCR beta CDR3 regions from RNA transcripts. HTBI primers were used in a first-round RT-PCR, which preceded a second-round multiplex PCR. In TCRdb, the multiplex PCR reads were re-called with MiXCR into one record per CDR3 protein. The sample shows about 370,000 distinct CDR3 sequences, around 20% of them seen only once. Sequenced sample: peripheral blood. Receptors originate from a woman aged 18 to 35 with Graves' ophthalmopathy.

This clonotype was recorded at least ten times. The chain uses TRBV30 and TRBJ2-3, with 8 positions matching TRBD2. The junction had 4 bases not matched to a gene; V was cut back by 8 bases and J by 6 bases. Germline assignment: CDR1 GTSNPN and CDR2 SVGIG (reference sequence). This CDR3 has 11 residues. The CDR3 here is CAHGGEDTQYF. As DNA, the CDR3 is TGTGCCCACGGGGGGGAGGATACGCAGTATTTT.

This clonotype appeared many times. This rearrangement joins TRBV4-1 to TRBJ2-2; tentative D call: TRBD2 (6 bases). V was cut by 4 bases and J by 1 base, with 10 bases left in between. Per germline, CDR1 MGHRA and CDR2 YSYEKL. This CDR3 has 15 amino acids. In DNA, the CDR3 is TGCGCCAGCAGCCCCGGGGGATGGAACACCGGGGAGCTGTTTTTT. It is translated as CASSPGGWNTGELFF.

The CDR3 bases are TGTGCCAGCAGGGGACAGGGATCTTTCCTCCACGGCTACACCTTC. Amino acids: CASRGQGSFLHGYTF. This chain joins TRBV6-1 and TRBJ1-2; 9 bases align to TRBD1. With 6 bases clipped from V and 8 bases from J, the junction kept 13 bases outside the gene matches. The V gene's germline CDR1 is MNHNS and CDR2 SASEGT. This CDR3 comprises 15 residues.

This clonotype was seen ten or more times. This chain connects TRBV29-1 to TRBJ1-5, with 8 bases identical to TRBD1. This CDR3 is 13 amino acids long. Germline-derived CDR1 and CDR2 are SQVTM and ANQGSEA. Germline trimming cut 4 bases from V and 5 bases from J; bases unmatched to any gene: 4. Here the CDR3 reads CSVGAGGDQPQHF. CDR3 nucleotide sequence: TGCAGCGTTGGGGCAGGGGGCGATCAGCCCCAGCATTTT.

This clonotype showed up many times. This chain links TRBV14 with TRBJ1-6; D call uncertain. From germline, CDR1 is SGHDN and CDR2 FVKESK. V lost 4 bases and J 10 bases, leaving 14 bases between the germline ends. The CDR3 runs 14 residues. CDR3 nucleotides: TGTGCCAGCAGCCGAAATATGGTGGGATCACCCCTCCACTTT. It yields the protein CASSRNMVGSPLHF.

Remarks on this clonotype: Just one base apart from a much larger clone, this may be a read error. This chain uses TRBV7-2 with TRBJ1-3; D unresolved. Germline V gives CDR1 SGHTA, CDR2 FQGNSA. V was cut by 6 bases and J by 7 bases, with 16 bases left in between. This CDR3 contains 14 residues. Here the CDR3 DNA reads TGTGCCAGCAGACCCCCATTTACCTTTAACACCATATATTTT. Encoded protein: CASRPPFTFNTIYF. Full variable domain (outside the CDR3, taken from reference TRBV7-2 and TRBJ1-3): GAGVSQSPSNKVTEKGKDVELRCDPISGHTALYWYRQSLGQGLEFLIYFQGNSAPDKSGLPSDRFSAERTGGSVSTLTIQRTQQEDSAVYLCASRPPFTFNTIYFGEGSWLTVV.

This clonotype was seen a single time. V and J are TRBV6-1 and TRBJ2-7, with D uncertain. CDR1 and CDR2 from the germline V gene are MNHNS and SASEGT. V lost 5 bases and J 0 bases, leaving 17 bases between the germline ends. CDR3 length: 16 amino acids. CDR3: CASSPQPRPDSYEQYF. CDR3 DNA: TGTGCCAGCAGTCCTCAGCCGAGGCCGGACTCCTACGAGCAGTACTTC.

This clonotype was found many times. The CDR3 loop is CASSYLGTGGKETQYF. CDR3 coding DNA: TGTGCCAGCAGTTACCTAGGGACAGGGGGTAAAGAGACCCAGTACTTC. The V and J genes are TRBV28 and TRBJ2-5, with 11 bases that match TRBD1. Germline CDR1 is MDHEN and CDR2 is SYDVKM. The CDR3 is 16 residues long. Trimming cost V 4 bases and J 3 bases; bases outside gene matches: 7.

This clonotype was detected many times. This chain connects TRBV12-3 or TRBV12-4 to TRBJ1-6; weak D call: TRBD1 (6 bases). The CDR3 is made up of 14 amino acids. V lost 2 bases and J 6 bases, leaving 8 bases between the germline ends. CDR3 loop: CASSLIRGNSPLHF. The CDR3 DNA reads TGTGCCAGCAGTTTAATCAGGGGTAATTCACCCCTCCACTTT.

This clonotype was observed many times. V is TRBV6-2 or TRBV6-3 and J is TRBJ1-5; 7 nucleotides line up with TRBD1. J was trimmed by 3 bases and V by 5 bases; bases with no gene match: 4. The CDR3 loop spans 14 amino acids. Per germline, CDR1 MNHEY and CDR2 SVGEGT. CDR3 in amino acids: CASSRQGDNQPQHF. The CDR3 nucleotides are TGTGCCAGCAGTCGACAGGGAGACAATCAGCCCCAGCATTTT.

This clonotype has just a few counts. The V call is TRBV6-1, the J call TRBJ1-1, with unresolved D. The CDR3 covers 15 residues. Germline values: CDR1 MNHNS, CDR2 SASEGT. V lost 4 bases to trimming and J lost 0 bases, with 12 bases between them. CDR3 sequence: CASSAPWPMNTEAFF. DNA for the CDR3: TGTGCCAGCAGTGCCCCTTGGCCCATGAACACTGAAGCTTTCTTT.

This clonotype has at least ten counts. This chain links TRBV19 with TRBJ1-5; D call uncertain. V dropped 0 bases and J dropped 3 bases, with 6 bases sitting between them. The length of the CDR3 is 14 residues. CDR1 and CDR2 (germline): LNHDA, SQIVND (reference sequence). DNA for the CDR3: TGTGCCAGTAGTATAGAGGGGTCCAATCAGCCCCAGCATTTT. It encodes CASSIEGSNQPQHF.

V and J are TRBV6-2 or TRBV6-3 and TRBJ1-5; 9 bases map to TRBD1. Trimming removed 6 bases from V and 6 bases from J; junction bases left unmatched: 9. This CDR3 comprises 15 residues. CDR1 MNHEY and CDR2 SVGEGT come from the germline V gene. CDR3 DNA: TGTGCCAGCAGCCACCAGGGACAGGGAGGTCAGCCCCAGCATTTT. Its translation is CASSHQGQGGQPQHF.

Many counts were recorded for this clonotype. The rearrangement uses TRBV15 and TRBJ1-5; D possibly corresponds to TRBD1 (5 bases). Germline V gene lookup returns CDR1 LNHNV and CDR2 YYDKDF (reference sequence). The CDR3 sequence is 16 residues long. V lost 1 base and J 2 bases, leaving 12 bases between the germline ends. Here the CDR3 reads CATSRVGVGGNQPQHF. DNA for the CDR3: TGTGCCACCAGCAGAGTGGGGGTTGGTGGCAATCAGCCCCAGCATTTT.

This clonotype was detected ten times or more. The chain combines TRBV7-6 with TRBJ1-1; D is unresolved. CDR1 and CDR2 (germline): SGHVS, FNYEAQ. V lost 1 base and J lost 4, with 7 bases in between. The CDR3 has 13 amino acids. CDR3 DNA sequence: TGTGCCAGCAGCTTAGATGGGAGCACTGAAGCTTTCTTT. As protein: CASSLDGSTEAFF.

The V gene is TRBV28, the J gene TRBJ2-7; D is uncertain. Germline CDR1 MDHEN, CDR2 SYDVKM. There are 12 residues in the CDR3. Trimming removed 8 bases from V and 5 bases from J, with 13 bases in between. The CDR3 nucleotides read TGTGCCAGCCGGAAACATCGGAACGAGCAGTACTTC. Encoded protein: CASRKHRNEQYF.

This clonotype was counted ten times or more. The chain links TRBV27 to TRBJ2-2; 8 bases match TRBD2. V was pared by 6 bases and J by 6 bases, with 9 bases of the junction left unmatched. The germline V gene has CDR1 MNHEY and CDR2 SMNVEV (reference sequence). The CDR3 spans 15 residues. CDR3 nucleotides: TGTGCCAGCAGACCGGGACTAGTGTATGCCGGGGAGCTGTTTTTT. Translation: CASRPGLVYAGELFF.

The table lists this clonotype with many counts. The chain combines TRBV20-1 with TRBJ2-5; D call uncertain. The germline CDR1 and CDR2 sequences are DFQATT and SNEGSKA (reference sequence). V lost 1 base and J lost 2, with 5 bases in between. This CDR3 spans 12 amino acids. CDR3 DNA: TGCAGTGCTAGAGGTTCACAAGAGACCCAGTACTTC. It is translated as CSARGSQETQYF.

In this sample, this clonotype turned up many times. V is TRBV12-3 or TRBV12-4 and J is TRBJ1-5, with D perhaps TRBD1 (5 bases). V lost 7 bases and J lost 0, with 19 bases in between. CDR3 length: 17 amino acids. The CDR3 nucleotides read TGTGCCAGCACCCTGGGTTGGGGACTGTATAGCAATCAGCCCCAGCATTTT. It specifies CASTLGWGLYSNQPQHF.

This clonotype was observed at least ten times. The gene calls are TRBV30 and TRBJ1-2; D gene unclear. Germline CDR1 and CDR2: GTSNPN and SVGIG (reference sequence). V was cut by 7 bases and J by 3 bases, with 9 bases left in between. The CDR3 runs 11 residues. The CDR3 protein is CAFGIYYGYTF. DNA of the CDR3: TGTGCCTTCGGGATCTACTATGGCTACACCTTC.

This clonotype appeared many times. This chain joins TRBV12-5 and TRBJ2-2; 11 nucleotides agree with TRBD2. This CDR3 has 18 residues. Per germline, CDR1 LGHNT and CDR2 FRNRAP. The V segment lost 6 bases and the J segment 5 bases; nucleotides outside the gene matches: 14. CDR3 sequence: CASGVASGGPSATGELFF. The CDR3, as DNA: TGTGCTAGTGGGGTGGCTAGCGGGGGGCCTAGCGCAACCGGGGAGCTGTTTTTT.